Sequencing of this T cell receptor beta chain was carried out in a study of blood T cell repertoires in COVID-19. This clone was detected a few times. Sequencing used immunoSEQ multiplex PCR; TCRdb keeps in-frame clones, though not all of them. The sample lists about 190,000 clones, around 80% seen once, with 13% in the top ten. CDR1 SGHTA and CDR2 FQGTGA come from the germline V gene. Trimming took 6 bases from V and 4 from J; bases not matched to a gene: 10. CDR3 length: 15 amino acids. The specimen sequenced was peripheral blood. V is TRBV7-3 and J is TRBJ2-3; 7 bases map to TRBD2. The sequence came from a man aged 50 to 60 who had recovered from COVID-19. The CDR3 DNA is TGTGCCAGCAGTGTATCTCGCGGGAGCGCAGATACGCAGTATTTT. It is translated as CASSVSRGSADTQYF.